This TCR beta chain emerged from a study of regulatory T cells in long-lasting Graves disease. Study-wide points: Reduced TCR diversity was observed in persistent Graves' patients versus newly diagnosed patients.

Specified time point: newly diagnosed GD, antithyroid drugs for less than 3 months. Generation of the TCR library employed RNA extracted from PBMCs. Regarding this clonotype: The antigen is not known.

Combining iRepertoire HTBI primers with Arm-PCR of CDR3 regions, the authors built TCR beta libraries. TCRdb used MiXCR to reprocess the multiplex PCR reads, holding one entry per CDR3 protein. The data show about 350,000 distinct CDR3 sequences, 16% seen once. From germline, CDR1 is MNHEY and CDR2 SMNVEV (reference sequence). The CDR3 extends over 17 amino acids. Losses at the gene ends were 5 bases for V and 6 bases for J; bases not matched to a gene: 16. The data also belong to a second study, concerning T cells in Graves' hyperthyroidism and ophthalmopathy. According to that study: The majority of expanded thyroid clonotypes above 0.001 also appeared in blood.

The sequencing here drew on peripheral blood mononuclear cells (PBMCs), taken at new diagnosis, from a patient treated with antithyroid drugs. The origin of this receptor is a man in his forties with Graves disease. The V call is TRBV27, the J call TRBJ2-5, with 9 bases identical to TRBD2. This chain's CDR3 is CASSPWAGGGAKKTQYF. DNA for the CDR3: TGTGCCAGCAGTCCCTGGGCGGGCGGGGGGGCCAAGAAGACCCAGTACTTC.